This T cell receptor (beta chain) stems from a study of tumor-infiltrating lymphocytes in primary liver carcinoma. Findings and limits, study-wide: Reduced overlap was seen in tumor-adjacent and tumor-blood pairs versus tumor region pairs. A small share of top clones, only about 7-24%, was found in all five tumor regions.

The CDR3 contains 14 residues. Per the germline V gene, CDR1 is SGHRS and CDR2 is YFSETQ. Scientists recovered RNA and DNA together from approximately 20-30 mg of unsorted bulk tissue. All of the tumor samples contained over 80% viable tumor cells. Starting material of 500 ng total RNA yielded TCR beta cDNA via a constant-region primer. Library construction for TCR beta comprised three nested multiplex PCR rounds performed with slightly modified ARM-PCR. The opening two PCR rounds, approximately 10 cycles each, paired TRBV1-TRBV30 forward primers with a C-beta reverse primer. MiXCR was run by TCRdb on the multiplex PCR reads, yielding one entry per CDR3 protein. The table records about 78,000 distinct CDR3 sequences, about 64% of them present only once. Concerning this clonotype: The antigen is not known.

Material: liver tumor tissue from sampling region 4. Subset specified: tumor region T4, right-lateral pole. The J gene is TRBJ2-5, the V gene TRBV5-1; D not resolved. The TCR sequence derives from a woman aged 60-75 years with primary liver carcinoma and hepatitis B virus infection. The CDR3 sequence: CAGSLGPTQETQYF. The CDR3 DNA follows: TGCGCTGGCAGCTTAGGACCCACTCAAGAGACCCAGTACTTC.